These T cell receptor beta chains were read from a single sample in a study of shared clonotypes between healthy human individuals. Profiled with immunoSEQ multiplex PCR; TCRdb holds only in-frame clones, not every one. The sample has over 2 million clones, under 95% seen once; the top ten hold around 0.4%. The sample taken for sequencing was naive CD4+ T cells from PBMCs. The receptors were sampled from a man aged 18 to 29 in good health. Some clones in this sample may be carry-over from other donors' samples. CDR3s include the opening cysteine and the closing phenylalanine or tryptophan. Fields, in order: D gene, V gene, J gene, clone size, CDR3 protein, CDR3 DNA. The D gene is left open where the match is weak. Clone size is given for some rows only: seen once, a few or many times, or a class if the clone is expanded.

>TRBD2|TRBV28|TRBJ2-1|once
CAITTSGSAEQFF
TGTGCCATCACGACTAGCGGGAGCGCTGAGCAGTTCTTC
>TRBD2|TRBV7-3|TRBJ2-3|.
CASSRGLAPSTDTQYF
TGTGCCAGCAGCCGCGGACTAGCCCCTAGCACAGATACGCAGTATTTT
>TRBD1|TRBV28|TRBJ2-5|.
CASSILGQGTQETQYF
TGTGCCAGCAGTATTCTGGGACAGGGAACACAGGAGACCCAGTACTTC
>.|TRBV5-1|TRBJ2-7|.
CASSQSYEQYF
TGCGCCAGCAGTCAGTCCTACGAGCAGTACTTC
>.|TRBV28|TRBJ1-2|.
CASSLLGGAGPRGGYTF
TGTGCCAGCAGTTTATTAGGAGGGGCCGGTCCAAGAGGTGGCTACACCTTC
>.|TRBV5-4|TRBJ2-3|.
CASRSEGTDTQYF
TGTGCCAGCAGATCCGAGGGGACAGATACGCAGTATTTT
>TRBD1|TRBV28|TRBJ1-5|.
CASSGGQSENQPQHF
TGTGCCAGCAGTGGGGGACAGAGCGAGAATCAGCCCCAGCATTTT
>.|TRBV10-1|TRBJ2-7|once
CEAPRYEQYF
TGTGAGGCGCCCCGCTACGAGCAGTACTTC
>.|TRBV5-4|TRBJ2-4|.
CASSWGGIKNIQYF
TGTGCCAGCAGCTGGGGGGGCATCAAAAACATTCAGTACTTC
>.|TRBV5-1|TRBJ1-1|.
CASRFADNTEAFF
TGCGCCAGCAGGTTCGCGGATAACACTGAAGCTTTCTTT
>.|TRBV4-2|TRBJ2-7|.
CASSRQTGTPSAYEQYF
TGTGCCAGCAGCCGTCAAACCGGGACCCCCTCAGCCTACGAGCAGTACTTC
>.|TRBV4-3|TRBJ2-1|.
CASSQALGQGYNEQFF
TGCGCCAGCAGCCAAGCTCTCGGGCAGGGCTACAATGAGCAGTTCTTC
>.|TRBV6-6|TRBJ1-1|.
CASSLNSATEAFF
TGTGCCAGCAGCTTAAATTCGGCCACTGAAGCTTTCTTT
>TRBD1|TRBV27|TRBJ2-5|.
CASSFRQGAEETQYF
TGTGCCAGCAGTTTCCGACAGGGGGCGGAGGAGACCCAGTACTTC
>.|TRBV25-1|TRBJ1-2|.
CASSEYKGWGYTF
TGTGCCAGCAGTGAATATAAGGGGTGGGGCTACACCTTC
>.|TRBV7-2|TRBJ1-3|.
CASSLRGGSQTSGNTIYF
TGTGCCAGCAGCTTAAGGGGGGGCAGTCAGACCTCTGGAAACACCATATATTTT
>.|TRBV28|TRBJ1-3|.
CASSLLPSSGNTIYF
TGTGCCAGCAGTTTATTACCAAGCTCTGGAAACACCATATATTTT
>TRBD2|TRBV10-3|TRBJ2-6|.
CAISSRLADRSGANVLTF
TGTGCCATCAGTTCCCGACTAGCCGACCGCTCTGGGGCCAACGTCCTGACTTTC
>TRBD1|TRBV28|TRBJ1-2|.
CASSPGQALNYGYTF
TGTGCCAGCAGTCCCGGACAGGCACTTAACTATGGCTACACCTTC
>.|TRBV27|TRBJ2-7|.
CASSLEQPPNEQYF
TGTGCCAGCAGTTTAGAACAACCTCCGAACGAGCAGTACTTC
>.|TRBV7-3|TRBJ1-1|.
CASRRDENTEAFF
TGTGCCAGCAGAAGAGATGAGAACACTGAAGCTTTCTTT